Listed below are T cell receptor beta chains from one sample, sequenced in a study of blood T cell repertoires in COVID-19. The repertoire was sequenced with immunoSEQ multiplex PCR; TCRdb's copy has only in-frame clones and lacks some. The repertoire holds about 260,000 clones, with approximately 82% as singletons. Source material: peripheral blood. These receptors came from an elderly woman with acute or convalescent COVID-19. CDR3s include the opening cysteine and the closing phenylalanine or tryptophan. The order of the fields is D gene, clone size, J gene, V gene, CDR3 DNA, CDR3 protein. The D gene is left open where the match is weak. Not all rows give a size; the values are once, few, many and, for expanded clones, a class.

- | few | TRBJ2-2 | TRBV25-1 | TGTGCCAGCAGTGTATCAGGTTTCACCGGGGAGCTGTTTTTT | CASSVSGFTGELFF
- | - | TRBJ1-2 | TRBV3-1/TRBV3-2 | TGTGCCAGCAGCCCCTACATGAGGAACCCAGGGTCTGGCTATGGCTACACCTTC | CASSPYMRNPGSGYGYTF
TRBD1 | - | TRBJ1-4 | TRBV25-1 | TGTGCCAGCAGTGATGACAGGGGCACTAATGAAAAACTGTTTTTT | CASSDDRGTNEKLFF
TRBD1 | - | TRBJ2-7 | TRBV4-2 | TGTGCCAGCAGCCTCCGGGACAGGGTGGACGAGCAGTACTTC | CASSLRDRVDEQYF
- | - | TRBJ1-5 | TRBV2 | TGTGCCAGCAGTAGGTGGGAGAGGGCCGGTCAGCCCCAGCATTTT | CASSRWERAGQPQHF
- | once | TRBJ2-5 | TRBV28 | TGTGCCAGCAGTTTGAGGTACCAAGAGACCCAGTACTTC | CASSLRYQETQYF
- | once | TRBJ1-1 | TRBV28 | TGTGCCAGCAGTTTAACTTTAGCGAACACTGAAGCTTTCTTT | CASSLTLANTEAFF
- | - | TRBJ1-1 | TRBV28 | TGTGCCAGCAGTCCACCCCGGACACGGCCGAACACTGAAGCTTTCTTT | CASSPPRTRPNTEAFF
- | - | TRBJ2-3 | TRBV4-2 | TGTGCCAGCAGCCAAGGGCGGAGTAAGGAAAAGCGTACGCAGTATTTT | CASSQGRSKEKRTQYF
- | - | TRBJ1-3 | TRBV9 | TGTGCCAGCAGCGCGGACCGGGAACTGGGAAACACCATATATTTT | CASSADRELGNTIYF
- | - | TRBJ2-5 | TRBV28 | TGTGCCAGCAACTTTCAAGAGACCCAGTACTTC | CASNFQETQYF
- | - | TRBJ1-6 | TRBV6-5 | TGTGCCAGCAGTTACGGTAGCTCCTATAATTCACCCCTCCACTTT | CASSYGSSYNSPLHF
- | - | TRBJ2-7 | TRBV5-1 | TGCGCCAGCAGCCTCGGACTTCGCTCCTACGAGCAGTACTTC | CASSLGLRSYEQYF
TRBD1 | - | TRBJ1-4 | TRBV7-8 | TGTGCCAGCAGTTCGAACAGGGGCCGAAATGAAAAACTGTTTTTT | CASSSNRGRNEKLFF
TRBD1 | few | TRBJ2-7 | TRBV5-4 | TGTGCCAGCAGCTTGGAGGGACAGGGGAGGGAGCAGTACTTC | CASSLEGQGREQYF
- | - | TRBJ2-5 | TRBV3-1/TRBV3-2 | TGTGCCAGCAGCCAAGATAGGAGGGGCCCAGAGACCCAGTACTTC | CASSQDRRGPETQYF
- | few | TRBJ2-1 | TRBV5-6 | TGTGCCAGCAGCTTGGTGCACAGGGCATGGGAGCAGTTCTTC | CASSLVHRAWEQFF
TRBD1 | - | TRBJ1-2 | TRBV19 | TGTGCCAGTAGTATCAACGGACAGGGAATTACTAACTATGGCTACACCTTC | CASSINGQGITNYGYTF
- | - | TRBJ1-2 | TRBV3-1/TRBV3-2 | TGTGCCAGCAGCAAGCGAGGGAGCGATGGCTACACCTTC | CASSKRGSDGYTF
TRBD1 | - | TRBJ2-2 | TRBV5-1 | TGCGCCAGCCTTGGTGGGGACAGGCTCGCCAGGGAGCTGTTTTTT | CASLGGDRLARELFF
TRBD2 | - | TRBJ2-5 | TRBV29-1 | TGCAGCGCCGAGCGGACTAGTCAAGAGACCCAGTACTTC | CSAERTSQETQYF
- | - | TRBJ2-7 | TRBV29-1 | TGCAGCGTTGAGGGGGGGGCTCACTACGAGCAGTACTTC | CSVEGGAHYEQYF
TRBD2 | - | TRBJ2-3 | TRBV5-1 | TGCGCCAGCAGGGGACTAGCGGGGAGGCTCGCAGATACGCAGTATTTT | CASRGLAGRLADTQYF
TRBD1 | - | TRBJ2-1 | TRBV6-4 | TGTGCCAGCAGTGCCGCCGGGACAGGGAATTCTGAGCAGTTCTTC | CASSAAGTGNSEQFF
- | - | TRBJ1-6 | TRBV15 | TGTGCCACCAGCAGAGATCCCGGGAATTCACCCCTCCACTTT | CATSRDPGNSPLHF
- | - | TRBJ1-2 | TRBV3-1/TRBV3-2 | TGTGCCAGCAGCCAAGTCTCTTCCTGGGGCATGAACTATGGCTACACCTTC | CASSQVSSWGMNYGYTF
- | - | TRBJ1-2 | TRBV6-1 | TGTGCCAGCAGTGATTTCGGAGGGGCTCATAACTATGGCTACACCTTC | CASSDFGGAHNYGYTF
- | few | TRBJ1-4 | TRBV18 | TGTGCCAGCTCAACAGGCTTACGTGAAAAACTGTTTTTT | CASSTGLREKLFF
TRBD2 | - | TRBJ2-3 | TRBV19 | TGTGCCAGTAGTATGGCGGCTAGCGGGGGGGCGGGAGATACGCAGTATTTT | CASSMAASGGAGDTQYF
TRBD2 | - | TRBJ2-3 | TRBV6-5 | TGTGCCAGCAGTAAGACTAGCGGGAGATCAGATACGCAGTATTTT | CASSKTSGRSDTQYF
TRBD1 | - | TRBJ1-5 | TRBV7-9 | TGTGCCAGCAGCTCCGGGACAGCGAATCAGCCCCAGCATTTT | CASSSGTANQPQHF
TRBD1 | - | TRBJ2-7 | TRBV7-9 | TGTGCCAGCAGCTTAGGGACAGGGAATTCCTACGAGCAGTACTTC | CASSLGTGNSYEQYF
TRBD2 | - | TRBJ2-4 | TRBV2 | TGTGCCACCTCGGGGGCTAGCGGGAGGGCTGGGAACATTCAGTACTTC | CATSGASGRAGNIQYF
TRBD2 | - | TRBJ2-1 | TRBV19 | TGTGCCAGTAGTAGGACTAGTGGGGGCTCCTACAATGAGCAGTTCTTC | CASSRTSGGSYNEQFF
TRBD2 | - | TRBJ2-1 | TRBV30 | TGTGCCTGGAGTGTACGAGCCGGGACTAGCGGGAGACGGCAGTTCTTC | CAWSVRAGTSGRRQFF
TRBD1 | few | TRBJ2-1 | TRBV9 | TGTGCCAGCAGCGGACAGGGTATGTTCGTCAATGAGCAGTTCTTC | CASSGQGMFVNEQFF
- | - | TRBJ1-2 | TRBV9 | TGTGCCAGCAGCCTCAACAGGGATCACTATGGCTACACCTTC | CASSLNRDHYGYTF
TRBD1 | - | TRBJ2-3 | TRBV12-3/TRBV12-4 | TGTGCCAGCAGCCCGACAGGGGATACGCAGTATTTT | CASSPTGDTQYF
- | - | TRBJ1-2 | TRBV28 | TGTGCCAGCAGTTTAAGCGGACAGCGCTATGGCTACACCTTC | CASSLSGQRYGYTF
TRBD1 | - | TRBJ2-3 | TRBV3-1/TRBV3-2 | TGTGCCAGCAGCCAAGTATCCTGGGACAGGGTACCCACAGATACGCAGTATTTT | CASSQVSWDRVPTDTQYF
TRBD1 | few | TRBJ1-1 | TRBV5-1 | TGCGCCAGCAGCTTGGTTCTAATTGAGGGGGCCCTGAACACTGAAGCTTTCTTT | CASSLVLIEGALNTEAFF
TRBD2 | - | TRBJ2-1 | TRBV28 | TGTGCCAGCGGGGGGACGGGACTAGCGGGAAATGAGCAGTTCTTC | CASGGTGLAGNEQFF
- | - | TRBJ2-2 | TRBV5-5 | TGTGCCAGCAGCCCCGTGGGGGGGCTTTCGAACACCGGGGAGCTGTTTTTT | CASSPVGGLSNTGELFF
- | - | TRBJ1-6 | TRBV7-2 | TGTGCCAGCAGCCATAGACAGGCTAGTTATAATTCACCCCTCCACTTT | CASSHRQASYNSPLHF
- | - | TRBJ2-1 | TRBV3-1/TRBV3-2 | TGTGCCAGCAGCTCCGGGACTCCCTCCTACAATGAGCAGTTCTTC | CASSSGTPSYNEQFF
TRBD2 | once | TRBJ2-7 | TRBV11-3 | TGTGCCAGCAGCTTAGGAGGGACTAGCGGGAGGCCCGGTGAGGCGAACGAGCAGTACTTC | CASSLGGTSGRPGEANEQYF
- | once | TRBJ1-1 | TRBV7-9 | TGTGCCAGCAGTGGGGGGGAGAACACTGAAGCTTTCTTT | CASSGGENTEAFF
TRBD1 | - | TRBJ2-1 | TRBV6-5 | TGTGCCAGCAGGGCCGACAGGGAGAATGAGCAGTTCTTC | CASRADRENEQFF
- | - | TRBJ1-4 | TRBV4-2 | TGTGCCAGCAGCCAAGATAATCCCTACCGCGCAACTAATGAAAAACTGTTTTTT | CASSQDNPYRATNEKLFF
- | - | TRBJ2-5 | TRBV7-2 | TGTGCCAGCAGCTTAGCCAGGGTGAAAGAGACCCAGTACTTC | CASSLARVKETQYF
- | - | TRBJ1-2 | TRBV30 | TGTGCCTGGACTCGTGGACTCTATGGCTACACCTTC | CAWTRGLYGYTF
TRBD2 | - | TRBJ2-5 | TRBV7-2 | TGTGCCAGCAGCTTAGGGCTTAGCGGGGGCCGGAGTAGAGAGACCCAGTACTTC | CASSLGLSGGRSRETQYF
TRBD2 | once | TRBJ2-3 | TRBV19 | TGTGCCAGTAGTATTCGATTAGCGGGGAGGAATACGCAGTATTTT | CASSIRLAGRNTQYF
TRBD2 | - | TRBJ2-5 | TRBV6-1 | TGTGCCAGCAGTGAAGGGGGCCAGCGGGGGACCCAGTACTTC | CASSEGGQRGTQYF